These T cell receptor beta chains were read from a single sample in a study of long-term antiretroviral therapy in people with HIV. Using immunoSEQ multiplex PCR, the repertoire was profiled, and TCRdb retains in-frame clones only, with some absent. The data contain about 30,000 clones, roughly 90% of them seen just once; the ten biggest clones take up roughly 4%. The material sequenced was unsorted PBMCs, taken about 5.5 years after starting antiretroviral therapy. The receptors shown here come from a woman between 40 and 55 years old with HIV. The CDR3 runs from the conserved cysteine through the conserved F or W. The D gene is left open where the match is weak. A clone size is listed for some rows: how often the clone was seen (once, few, many), or a class if it is expanded.

V gene	J gene	CDR3 length	clone size	D gene	CDR3 DNA	CDR3 protein
TRBV18	TRBJ2-5	15	-	TRBD1	TGTGCCAGCTCACTGGATACAGGGGGCGAAGAGACCCAGTACTTC	CASSLDTGGEETQYF
TRBV4-3	TRBJ2-7	16	-	-	TGCGCCAGCAGCCAAGATTTCACGGGAAGGGTCGACGAGCAGTACTTC	CASSQDFTGRVDEQYF
TRBV2	TRBJ2-7	17	few	TRBD2	TGTGCCAGCAATGGGGCCGGGACTAGCGGGAGCTCCTACGAGCAGTACTTC	CASNGAGTSGSSYEQYF
TRBV7-6	TRBJ2-7	15	-	TRBD2	TGTGCCAGCAGCGTAGGGACTAGCGTCTCCTACGAGCAGTACTTC	CASSVGTSVSYEQYF
TRBV5-1	TRBJ2-5	13	-	-	TGCGCCAGCAGCTTGGGGGTACAAGAGACCCAGTACTTC	CASSLGVQETQYF
TRBV7-9	TRBJ2-7	11	-	-	TGTGCCAGCAGCACTACCTACGAGCAGTACTTC	CASSTTYEQYF
TRBV5-6	TRBJ2-5	14	-	-	TGTGCCAGCAGCTGGGGAGGGGGGATTGAGACCCAGTACTTC	CASSWGGGIETQYF
TRBV6-1	TRBJ2-3	13	-	-	TGTGCCAGCAGGAGGGACCGCACAGATACGCAGTATTTT	CASRRDRTDTQYF
TRBV7-6	TRBJ2-7	15	-	-	TGTGCCAGCAGCTTAGGAGGTCTGGGGTCCTACGAGCAGTACTTC	CASSLGGLGSYEQYF
TRBV9	TRBJ2-7	14	-	-	TGTGCCAGCAGCGTAGTAGGGGCCGGGGGAGAGCAGTACTTC	CASSVVGAGGEQYF
TRBV11-2	TRBJ2-5	15	-	-	TGTGCCAGCAGCCAAGGCCGGAGGACCCTAGAGACCCAGTACTTC	CASSQGRRTLETQYF
TRBV7-9	TRBJ1-2	13	-	TRBD1	TGTGCCAGCAGCGACAGGGTTAGCTATGGCTACACCTTC	CASSDRVSYGYTF
TRBV30	TRBJ2-3	15	-	-	TGTGCCTGGGCCGGTTTGGGGAGCAGGGCAGATACGCAGTATTTT	CAWAGLGSRADTQYF
TRBV11-2	TRBJ2-2	17	-	-	TGTGCCAGCAGGAACGGGGTGGCGGGAATCAACACCGGGGAGCTGTTTTTT	CASRNGVAGINTGELFF
TRBV2	TRBJ2-5	14	-	TRBD2	TGTGCCAGTTGTAGCGGGACCAACCAAGAGACCCAGTACTTC	CASCSGTNQETQYF
TRBV10-3	TRBJ2-3	13	-	-	TGTGCCATAGGTGAAGGTATCACAGATACGCAGTATTTT	CAIGEGITDTQYF
TRBV4-1	TRBJ1-1	14	-	-	TGCGCCAGCAGCCAAGAGCCCCATAACACTGAAGCTTTCTTT	CASSQEPHNTEAFF
TRBV30	TRBJ2-1	10	-	TRBD1	TGTGCCTCACAGGGGCCCGGGACGTTCTTC	CASQGPGTFF
TRBV2	TRBJ1-4	15	few	-	TGTGCCAGCCTAGCCCGTGGGGGCGCGAATGAAAAACTGTTTTTT	CASLARGGANEKLFF
TRBV7-9	TRBJ2-3	17	-	-	TGTGCCAGCAGCCCCACCTACTCTGGGGTCTACACAGATACGCAGTATTTT	CASSPTYSGVYTDTQYF
TRBV29-1	TRBJ1-2	12	-	TRBD1	TGCAGCGTTGGTAAGGGGGCTGGCGGCTACACCTTC	CSVGKGAGGYTF
TRBV4-3	TRBJ2-1	15	-	-	TGCGCCAGCAGCCAAGACAGGGTATCTTACAATGAGCAGTTCTTC	CASSQDRVSYNEQFF